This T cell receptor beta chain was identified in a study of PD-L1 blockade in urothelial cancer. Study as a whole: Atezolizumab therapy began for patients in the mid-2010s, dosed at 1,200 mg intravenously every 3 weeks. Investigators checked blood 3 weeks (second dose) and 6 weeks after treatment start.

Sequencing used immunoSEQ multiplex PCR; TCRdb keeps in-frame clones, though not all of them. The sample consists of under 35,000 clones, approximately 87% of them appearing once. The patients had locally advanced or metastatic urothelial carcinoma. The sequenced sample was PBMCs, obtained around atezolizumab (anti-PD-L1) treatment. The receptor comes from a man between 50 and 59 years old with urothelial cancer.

In DNA, the CDR3 is TGTGCCAGTAGTATAATCGCAGGGCCACACTACGAGCAGTACTTC. Translated, it gives CASSIIAGPHYEQYF. The V gene is TRBV19, the J gene TRBJ2-7; maybe TRBD1 (5 bases). The CDR3 contains 15 residues. Trimming left V 2 bases short and J 3 bases short, with 14 bases between. In germline, CDR1 is LNHDA, CDR2 SQIVND (reference sequence).